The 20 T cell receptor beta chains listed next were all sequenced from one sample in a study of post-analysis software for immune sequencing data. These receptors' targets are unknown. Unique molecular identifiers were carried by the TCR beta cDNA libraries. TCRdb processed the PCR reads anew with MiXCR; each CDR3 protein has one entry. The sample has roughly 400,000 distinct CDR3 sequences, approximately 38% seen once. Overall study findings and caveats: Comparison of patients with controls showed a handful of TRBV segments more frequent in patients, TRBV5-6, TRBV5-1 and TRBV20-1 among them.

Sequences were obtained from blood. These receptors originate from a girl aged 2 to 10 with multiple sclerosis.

The CDR3 DNA reads TGTGCCAGCAGCCGGATGTCAAACCGGGACAGGGGCTATGGCTACACCTTC. Translation gives CASSRMSNRDRGYGYTF. V gene TRBV5-5 combines with J gene TRBJ1-2, with 10 bases lining up with TRBD1. CDR3 length: 17 residues. J was trimmed by 4 bases and V by 4 bases; bases with no gene match: 13. Germline V CDR1 and CDR2: SGHKS, YYEKEE (reference sequence). Looking up the rest from reference TRBV5-5 and TRBJ1-2 gives the full variable domain: DAGVTQSPTHLIKTRGQQVTLRCSPISGHKSVSWYQQVLGQGPQFIFQYYEKEERGRGNFPDRFSARQFPNYSSELNVNALLLGDSALYLCASSRMSNRDRGYGYTFGSGTRLTVV.

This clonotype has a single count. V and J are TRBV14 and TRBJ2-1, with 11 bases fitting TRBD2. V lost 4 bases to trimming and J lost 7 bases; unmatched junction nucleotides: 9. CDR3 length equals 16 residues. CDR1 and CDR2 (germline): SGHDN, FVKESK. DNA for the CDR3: TGTGCCAGCAGCCTCCAAACGGCTAGCGGGAGGAATGAGCAGTTCTTC. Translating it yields CASSLQTASGRNEQFF.

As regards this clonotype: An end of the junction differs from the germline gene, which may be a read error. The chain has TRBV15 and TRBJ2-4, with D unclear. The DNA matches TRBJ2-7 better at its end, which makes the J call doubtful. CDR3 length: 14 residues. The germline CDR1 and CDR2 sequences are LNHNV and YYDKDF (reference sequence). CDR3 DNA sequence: TGTACCACCAGCAGAGTCGGAGCCACCTACGAGCAGTACTTC. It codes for CTTSRVGATYEQYF.

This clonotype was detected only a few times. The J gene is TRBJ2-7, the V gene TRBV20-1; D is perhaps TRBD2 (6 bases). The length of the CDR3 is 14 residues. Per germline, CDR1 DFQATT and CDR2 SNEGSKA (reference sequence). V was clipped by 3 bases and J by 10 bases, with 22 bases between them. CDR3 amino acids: CSARGRIPAEGQYF. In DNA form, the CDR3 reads TGCAGTGCTAGGGGACGGATCCCCGCGGAGGGCCAGTACTTC.

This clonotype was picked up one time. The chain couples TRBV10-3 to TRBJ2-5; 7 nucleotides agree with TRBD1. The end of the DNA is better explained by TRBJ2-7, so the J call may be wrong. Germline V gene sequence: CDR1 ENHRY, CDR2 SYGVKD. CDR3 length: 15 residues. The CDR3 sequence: CAISEPRQGPYEQYF. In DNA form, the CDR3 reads TGTGCCATCAGTGAGCCTCGACAGGGTCCCTACGAGCAGTACTTC.

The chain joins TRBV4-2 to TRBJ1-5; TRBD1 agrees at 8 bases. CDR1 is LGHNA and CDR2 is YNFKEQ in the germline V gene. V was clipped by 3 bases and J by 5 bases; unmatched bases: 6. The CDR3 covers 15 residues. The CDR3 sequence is CASSHEDRGDQPQHF. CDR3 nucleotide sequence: TGTGCCAGCAGCCATGAAGACAGGGGCGATCAGCCCCAGCATTTT.

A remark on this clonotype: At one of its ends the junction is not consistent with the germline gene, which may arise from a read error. The CDR3 reads CASSQGPREQYF. CDR3 sequence (DNA): TGTGCTAGCAGCCAAGGACCGCGAGAGCAGTACTTC. This rearrangement joins TRBV3-1 to TRBJ2-7; D ambiguous. Germline V lookup: CDR1 LGHDT, CDR2 YNNKEL (reference sequence). This CDR3 contains 12 residues.

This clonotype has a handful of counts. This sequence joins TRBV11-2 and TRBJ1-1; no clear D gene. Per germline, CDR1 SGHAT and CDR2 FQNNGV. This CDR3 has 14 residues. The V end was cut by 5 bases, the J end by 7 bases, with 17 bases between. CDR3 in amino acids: CASSPSRRASEAFF. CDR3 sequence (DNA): TGTGCCAGCAGCCCATCTAGGAGGGCAAGTGAAGCTTTCTTT.

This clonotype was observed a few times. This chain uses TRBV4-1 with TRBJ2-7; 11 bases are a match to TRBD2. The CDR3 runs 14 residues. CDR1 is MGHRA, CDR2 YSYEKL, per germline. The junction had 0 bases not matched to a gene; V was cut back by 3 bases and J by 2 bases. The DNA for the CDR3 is TGCGCCAGCAGCCAGACTAGCGGGGCCTACGAGCAGTACTTC. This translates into CASSQTSGAYEQYF.

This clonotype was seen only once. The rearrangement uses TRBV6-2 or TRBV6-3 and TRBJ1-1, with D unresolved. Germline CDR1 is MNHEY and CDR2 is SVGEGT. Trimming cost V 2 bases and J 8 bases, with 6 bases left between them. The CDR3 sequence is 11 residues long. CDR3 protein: CASSYAIEAFF. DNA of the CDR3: TGTGCCAGCAGTTACGCGATAGAAGCTTTCTTT.

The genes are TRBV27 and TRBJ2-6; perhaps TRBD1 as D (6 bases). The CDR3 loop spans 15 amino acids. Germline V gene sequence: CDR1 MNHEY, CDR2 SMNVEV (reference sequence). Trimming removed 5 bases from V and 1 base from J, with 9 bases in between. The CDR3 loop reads CASSTGQSGANVLTF. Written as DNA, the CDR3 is TGTGCCAGCAGTACCGGACAGTCTGGGGCCAACGTCCTGACTTTC.

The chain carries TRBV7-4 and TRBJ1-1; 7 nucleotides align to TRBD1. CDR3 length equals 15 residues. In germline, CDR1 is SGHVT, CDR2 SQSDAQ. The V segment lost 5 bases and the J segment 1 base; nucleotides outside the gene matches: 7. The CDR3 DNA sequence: TGTGCCAGCAGCCTTCGGGACAGCGGGAACACTGAAGCTTTCTTT. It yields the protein CASSLRDSGNTEAFF.

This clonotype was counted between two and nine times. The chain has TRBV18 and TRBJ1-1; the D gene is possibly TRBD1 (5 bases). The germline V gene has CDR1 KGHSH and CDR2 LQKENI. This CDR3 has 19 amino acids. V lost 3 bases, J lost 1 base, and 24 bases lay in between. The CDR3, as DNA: TGTGCCAGCTCACCGAGGGGTGGGTCCCGACCAACGACGAACACTGAAGCTTTCTTT. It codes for CASSPRGGSRPTTNTEAFF.

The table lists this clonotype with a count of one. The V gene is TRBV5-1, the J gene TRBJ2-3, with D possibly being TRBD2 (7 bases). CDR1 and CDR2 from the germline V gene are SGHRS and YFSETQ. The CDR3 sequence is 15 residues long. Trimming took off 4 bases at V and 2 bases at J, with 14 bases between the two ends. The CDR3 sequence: CASSPPAGHTDTQYF. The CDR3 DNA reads TGCGCCAGCAGCCCACCAGCGGGACACACAGATACGCAGTATTTT.

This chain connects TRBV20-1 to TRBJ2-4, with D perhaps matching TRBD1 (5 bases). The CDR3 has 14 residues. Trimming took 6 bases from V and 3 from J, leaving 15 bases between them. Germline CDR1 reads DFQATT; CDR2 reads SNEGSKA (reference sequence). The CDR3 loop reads CSATQGSDKNIQYF. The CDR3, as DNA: TGCAGTGCCACCCAGGGAAGTGACAAAAACATTCAGTACTTC.

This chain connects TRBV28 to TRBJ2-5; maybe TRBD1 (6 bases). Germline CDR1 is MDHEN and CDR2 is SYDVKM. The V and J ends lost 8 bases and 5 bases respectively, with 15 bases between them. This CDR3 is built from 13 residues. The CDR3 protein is CASGRRGKETQYF. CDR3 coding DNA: TGTGCCAGCGGGAGAAGGGGGAAGGAGACCCAGTACTTC.

DNA of the CDR3: TGCAGCCCGATCGGGCAGAAGTACCAAGAGACCCAGTACTTC. Encoded protein: CSPIGQKYQETQYF. The V gene is TRBV20-1, the J gene TRBJ2-5; D is unclear. This CDR3 has 14 residues. Germline V CDR1 and CDR2: DFQATT, SNEGSKA (reference sequence).

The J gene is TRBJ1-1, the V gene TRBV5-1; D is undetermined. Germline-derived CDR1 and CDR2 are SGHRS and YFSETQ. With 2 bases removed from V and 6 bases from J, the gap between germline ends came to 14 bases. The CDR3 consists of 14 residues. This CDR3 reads CASSFTRPSPEAFF. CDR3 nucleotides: TGCGCCAGCAGCTTTACAAGGCCGTCTCCTGAAGCTTTCTTT. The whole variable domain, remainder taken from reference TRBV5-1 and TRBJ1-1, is KAGVTQTPRYLIKTRGQQVTLSCSPISGHRSVSWYQQTPGQGLQFLFEYFSETQRNKGNFPGRFSGRQFSNSRSEMNVSTLELGDSALYLCASSFTRPSPEAFFGQGTRLTVV.

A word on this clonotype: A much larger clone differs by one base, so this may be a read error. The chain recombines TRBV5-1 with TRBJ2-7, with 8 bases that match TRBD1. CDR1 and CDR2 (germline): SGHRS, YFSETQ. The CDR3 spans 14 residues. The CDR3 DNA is TGCGCCGGCAGCGACAGGGGACCCCTCTACGAGCAGTACTTC. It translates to CAGSDRGPLYEQYF.

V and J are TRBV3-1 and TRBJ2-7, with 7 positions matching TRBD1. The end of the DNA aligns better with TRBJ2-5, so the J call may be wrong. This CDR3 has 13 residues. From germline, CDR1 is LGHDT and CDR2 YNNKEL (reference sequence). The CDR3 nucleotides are TGTGCCAGCAGCCGACAGGGAGATCAGACCCAGTACTTC. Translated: CASSRQGDQTQYF.